Included here is one TCR beta chain sequence, with context. The CDR3 totals 14 residues. The germline V gene encodes CDR1 MNHEY and CDR2 SMNVEV (reference sequence). The trim removed 2 bases at V and 7 bases at J, leaving 8 bases unmatched. As originally analysed: Researchers report that nucleated cell counts were estimated from reference gene primer amplification. The table came from immunoSEQ multiplex PCR; TCRdb's copy has only in-frame clones and leaves some out. That table is the source of V, J and clone size, and D and trimming were worked out from the DNA. Among 200,000 or so clones listed, roughly 88% were seen once. These data are taken from a study of blood T cell repertoires in COVID-19.

Sequencing was carried out using peripheral blood. The chain couples TRBV27 to TRBJ2-7, with TRBD1 matching over 7 bases. This clonotype originated in a human donor in a cohort sampled during active COVID-19. The CDR3 nucleotides are TGTGCCAGCAGTTTAACTGGGACAGCCAATGAGCAGTACTTC. Translated: CASSLTGTANEQYF.